This T cell receptor (beta chain) was identified during a study of T-cell reconstitution after alpha-beta-depleted transplantation in children. Germline V gives CDR1 MNHEY, CDR2 SMNVEV (reference sequence). CDR3 length: 13 amino acids. Losses at the gene ends were 5 bases for V and 4 bases for J; bases not matched to a gene: 5. Many counts were recorded for this clonotype. Library preparation (for TCRbeta) was performed with unique molecular identifiers. TCRdb recomputed calls from the PCR reads with MiXCR, one row per CDR3 protein. The sample has 500,000 to 650,000 distinct CDR3 sequences; 11% are singletons.

This specimen was PBMCs, mostly from graft donor cells, taken 180 days after TCRalphabeta/CD19-depleted stem cell transplant. The receptor's source is a female patient aged 2 to 10 who had a stem cell transplant for aplastic anemia, so the T cells may come from the graft donor. The V gene is TRBV27, the J gene TRBJ2-7; 7 bases align to TRBD1. The CDR3 sequence: CASSPRQGYEQYV. CDR3 DNA sequence: TGTGCCAGCAGTCCCAGACAGGGTTACGAGCAGTACGTC.